Presented here are 14 T cell receptor beta chains from one specimen sequenced in a study of OX40 agonist ivuxolimab in advanced cancers. Libraries came from the immunoSEQ multiplex PCR assay. The clones in this table, taken by TCRdb from immuneACCESS, are in-frame only. Not every clone is retained; where verified, under half of the shortfall comes from an unresolved V gene, and the cause of the rest is unknown. For this sample the table gives roughly 76,000 clones, of which around 84% were detected only once. 0.95% to 1.3% of the sample lies in the top ten. The material was CD4+ or CD8+ T cells sorted from blood, obtained in a trial of the OX40 agonist ivuxolimab. The origin of the receptors is an adult with an advanced solid tumor such as melanoma, head and neck, liver or kidney cancer.

CDR3 DNA sequence: TGTGCCAGCAGCCTACGGGACAGAGAGACCCAGTACTTC. Amino acids: CASSLRDRETQYF. This sequence joins TRBV11-2 and TRBJ2-5, with TRBD1 matching over 7 bases. The CDR3 has 13 amino acids. With V trimmed by 5 bases and J by 4 bases, 4 bases remained unmatched. Germline V CDR1 and CDR2: SGHAT, FQNNGV.

The table lists this clone with a count of one. The chain is built from TRBV6-5 and TRBJ2-7; 7 bases align to TRBD1. The ends lost 4 bases at V and 4 bases at J; junction bases unmatched: 4. Germline CDR1 is MNHEY and CDR2 is SVGAGI. The CDR3 is made up of 13 amino acids. The CDR3 bases are TGTGCCAGCAGTTCGACAGGGAGTTACGAGCAGTACTTC. Translation gives CASSSTGSYEQYF.

This clone was seen a single time. The chain is built from TRBV5-1 and TRBJ2-5; D possibly corresponds to TRBD2 (6 bases). CDR1 is SGHRS and CDR2 is YFSETQ in the germline V gene. The CDR3 extends over 13 amino acids. Trimming stripped 4 bases from V and 5 bases from J, with 12 bases between. CDR3 in amino acids: CASSLEGSETQYF. The CDR3 coding sequence is TGCGCCAGCAGCCTGGAGGGTTCGGAGACCCAGTACTTC.

The rearrangement uses TRBV4-1 and TRBJ2-1; D is perhaps TRBD2 (6 bases). CDR3 length: 18 residues. Trimming left V 3 bases short and J 0 bases short, with 18 bases between. Germline V gene sequence: CDR1 MGHRA, CDR2 YSYEKL. CDR3 sequence (DNA): TGCGCCAGCAGCCACGCCAACTTTCTAGCGAACTCCTACAATGAGCAGTTCTTC. Protein sequence: CASSHANFLANSYNEQFF.

The rearrangement uses TRBV7-2 and TRBJ1-2; the match to TRBD1 covers 7 bases. Germline V gene data show CDR1 as SGHTA and CDR2 as FQGNSA. CDR3 size: 12 residues. The V and J ends lost 6 bases and 8 bases, in that order; junction bases with no gene match: 6. CDR3 in amino acids: CASSLDRAGYTF. The DNA of the CDR3 is TGTGCCAGCAGTCTTGACAGGGCCGGCTACACCTTC.

The genes are TRBV18 and TRBJ1-2; D might be TRBD1 (6 bases). V was shortened by 5 bases and J by 2 bases, with 9 bases between the two germline ends. This CDR3 has 13 residues. Germline V gene lookup returns CDR1 KGHSH and CDR2 LQKENI. CDR3 bases: TGTGCCAGCTCAGGACAGCCCAACTATGGCTACACCTTC. Protein sequence: CASSGQPNYGYTF.

In nucleotides, the CDR3 is TGTGCCAGCTCCCCTTTACAGGGGTCGGAATCACCCCTCCACTTT. This gives the protein CASSPLQGSESPLHF. The V gene is TRBV18, the J gene TRBJ1-6; TRBD1 agrees at 7 bases. Unmatched junction bases numbered 12, after V lost 6 bases and J lost 10 bases. The CDR3 is 15 residues long. In germline, CDR1 is KGHSH, CDR2 LQKENI.

The chain employs TRBV11-2 and TRBJ2-7, with 7 bases aligning to TRBD2. Trimming cost V 6 bases and J 5 bases; bases outside gene matches: 16. CDR1 is SGHAT, CDR2 FQNNGV, per germline. The CDR3 spans 16 residues. DNA of the CDR3: TGTGCCAGCAGGGTAGGGAGGGGAAGCCCGTTTAACGAGCAGTACTTC. It codes for CASRVGRGSPFNEQYF.

V and J are TRBV7-2 and TRBJ1-1, with D unclear. Deletions cut 2 bases from V and 6 bases from J, with 13 bases between. Germline V gene data show CDR1 as SGHTA and CDR2 as FQGNSA. CDR3 length: 14 residues. CDR3 nucleotide sequence: TGTGCCAGCAGCTTAAGAGGGTTGGTGGCTGAAGCTTTCTTT. As protein: CASSLRGLVAEAFF.

This clone was found once. V and J are TRBV29-1 and TRBJ2-2; TRBD1 matches at 10 bases. The CDR3 runs 14 residues. The germline CDR1 and CDR2 sequences are SQVTM and ANQGSEA. Trimming took 7 bases from V and 1 from J; bases not matched to a gene: 3. CDR3 protein: CSGGTGENTGELFF. CDR3 in DNA: TGCAGCGGGGGGACAGGGGAGAACACCGGGGAGCTGTTTTTT.

The CDR3 DNA sequence: TGTGCCAGCACCCCAGGGAGGGGAAGAGTTCAGTACTTC. Amino acid sequence: CASTPGRGRVQYF. V and J are TRBV7-2 and TRBJ2-4, with 7 bases lining up with TRBD2. Germline CDR1 SGHTA, CDR2 FQGNSA. The trim removed 7 bases at V and 11 bases at J, leaving 11 bases unmatched. The CDR3 is 13 amino acids.

The chain couples TRBV5-1 to TRBJ2-3; 9 bases are a match to TRBD2. V dropped 3 bases and J dropped 1; count of bases not matched to a gene: 3. Germline V gives CDR1 SGHRS, CDR2 YFSETQ. This CDR3 comprises 15 residues. The chain's CDR3 is CASSYSGGRTDTQYF. In DNA form, the CDR3 reads TGCGCCAGCAGCTATAGCGGGGGCCGCACAGATACGCAGTATTTT. The variable domain in full, completed from reference TRBV5-1 and TRBJ2-3, reads KAGVTQTPRYLIKTRGQQVTLSCSPISGHRSVSWYQQTPGQGLQFLFEYFSETQRNKGNFPGRFSGRQFSNSRSEMNVSTLELGDSALYLCASSYSGGRTDTQYFGPGTRLTVL.

V gene TRBV12-5 combines with J gene TRBJ2-1; the D call may be TRBD1 or TRBD2 (7 bases each). This CDR3 contains 17 residues. Deletions cut 5 bases from V and 9 bases from J, with 26 bases between. Germline CDR1 LGHNT, CDR2 FRNRAP. CDR3 region: CASGPCPGGGATCEQFF. In DNA, the CDR3 is TGTGCTAGTGGTCCCTGTCCAGGGGGGGGCGCGACATGTGAGCAGTTCTTC.

This clone has just one count. The genes are TRBV9 and TRBJ1-2, with a tentative D call TRBD1 (6 bases). Per germline, CDR1 SGDLS and CDR2 YYNGEE. Trimming shortened V by 0 bases and J by 4 bases, and 10 bases separated the two germline ends. The CDR3 loop spans 14 amino acids. The CDR3: CASSVDTGTYGYTF. CDR3 in DNA: TGTGCCAGCAGCGTAGATACAGGGACCTATGGCTACACCTTC.